This T cell receptor (beta chain) derives from a study of immune evolution from preneoplasia to lung adenocarcinoma. Here immunoSEQ multiplex PCR was the method, and the copy in TCRdb shows in-frame clones only, minus some. The sample gives thousands of clones, about 85% of which show up once; about 20% is in the top ten. The sequenced sample consisted of FFPE adjacent normal lung tissue. The sequence was collected from a person aged 55-80 years with lung adenocarcinoma.

The CDR3 here is CASSLATSSYNEQFF. Here the CDR3 DNA reads TGTGCCAGCAGCTTAGCTACGAGCTCCTACAATGAGCAGTTCTTC. V usage is TRBV11-2 and J usage is TRBJ2-1; D gene uncertain. The V gene lost 1 base and the J gene lost 0 bases, with 7 bases spanning the gap. Germline-derived CDR1 and CDR2 are SGHAT and FQNNGV. The CDR3 length is 15 residues. Looking up the rest from reference TRBV11-2 and TRBJ2-1 gives the full variable domain: EAGVAQSPRYKIIEKRQSVAFWCNPISGHATLYWYQQILGQGPKLLIQFQNNGVVDDSQLPKDRFSAERLKGVDSTLKIQPAKLEDSAVYLCASSLATSSYNEQFFGPGTRLTVL.